This note documents a single T cell receptor (beta chain) sequence. This specimen comes from a study of CD8 T cell repertoires and HIV-1 epitope variants. Study summary: T cells were stimulated with Twenty-five Gag and Nef peptides separately. The baseline condition was 1M T cells left uncultured.

Assay used: immunoSEQ multiplex PCR; TCRdb lists only in-frame clones, some missing. Of more than 85,000 clones detected, around 67% appear once; the ten largest clones hold around 25%. The sequence was collected from a male donor with HIV. The sample taken for sequencing was uncultured baseline CD8+ T cells from peripheral blood mononuclear cells (PBMCs).

This CDR3 reads CASRDRATTPLHF. The CDR3 DNA reads as TGTGCCAGCCGGGACAGGGCCACTACACCCCTCCACTTT. V and J are TRBV2 and TRBJ1-6; TRBD1 aligns across 9 bases. Unmatched junction bases numbered 7, after V lost 8 bases and J lost 11 bases. CDR1 is SNHLY and CDR2 is FYNNEI in the germline V gene. The CDR3 is made up of 13 amino acids.